This TCR beta chain was obtained from a study of blood T cell repertoires in COVID-19. Study-wide context: Samples of COVID-19 (acute and convalescent) were obtained from the United States, Italy and Spain. The cDNA or gDNA used as material had been derived from T cells, B-cell-depleted T cells, or PBMCs.

Per the original methods: How many nucleated cells were present was estimated from reference gene primer amplification. Assay: immunoSEQ multiplex PCR; the TCRdb copy retains only in-frame clones and omits some. V, J and clone size were drawn from that table, and D and trimming were deduced from the DNA. The table lists some 73,000 clones, more than 60% of them singletons, with around 20% in the top ten. The CDR3 consists of 17 residues. Germline V CDR1 and CDR2: SGHTA, FQGNSA. Trimming took 4 bases from V and 4 from J, leaving 19 bases between them. Sequences were obtained from peripheral blood. This receptor was obtained from a man aged 60-69 years with acute or convalescent COVID-19. The chain joins TRBV7-2 to TRBJ2-2, with a weak D call TRBD1 (6 bases). The chain's CDR3 is CASSSPRRQARTGELFF. In DNA form, the CDR3 reads TGTGCCAGCAGCTCACCCCGACGACAGGCCCGCACCGGGGAGCTGTTTTTT.